The 17 T cell receptor beta chains presented below share a single source sample, sequenced in a study of T cell repertoires in cytomegalovirus infection. No antigen has been assigned to these receptors. Each CDR3 protein gets one entry after TCRdb re-called the reads with MiXCR. The sample records about 150,000 distinct CDR3 sequences, over 30% being singletons. This specimen was CD8+ T cells from cultured PBMCs, taken from culture after CMV antigen stimulation. These receptors were collected from a human donor in good health (CMV status not recorded). Some clones in this sample may be carry-over from other donors' samples.

The chain has TRBV7-6 and TRBJ2-1; 8 nucleotides align to TRBD1. This CDR3 comprises 17 residues. V shed 1 base, J shed 5 bases, and the junction held 10 bases outside the gene matches. Germline V CDR1 and CDR2: SGHVS, FNYEAQ. The CDR3 DNA reads as TGTGCCAGCAGCTTAGATTCCCCAGGGGGCGAAGACAATGAGCAGTTCTTC. Its protein is CASSLDSPGGEDNEQFF.

The chain couples TRBV2 to TRBJ2-7, with 10 bases that match TRBD1. Germline-derived CDR1 and CDR2 are SNHLY and FYNNEI. The CDR3 has 13 residues. After removal of 6 bases from V and 7 bases from J, the junction contained 6 bases not matched to a gene. DNA of the CDR3: TGTGCCAGCAGCCGGGACAGGGGAGGGGAGCAGTACTTC. The encoded protein is CASSRDRGGEQYF.

This clonotype has only a few counts. The V gene is TRBV2, the J gene TRBJ2-1, with D possibly being TRBD1 (6 bases). The CDR3 extends over 15 amino acids. With 8 bases removed from V and 0 bases from J, the gap between germline ends came to 14 bases. Germline lookup yields CDR1 SNHLY and CDR2 FYNNEI. The CDR3 DNA follows: TGTGCCAGCGAAGGGGGAATCAGCTCCTACAATGAGCAGTTCTTC. Protein sequence: CASEGGISSYNEQFF.

In this sample, this clonotype turned up many times. In DNA, the CDR3 is TGTGCCAGCAGTGCCAGGGGACGGAACTCCTACGAGCAGTACTTC. It codes for CASSARGRNSYEQYF. This chain connects TRBV2 to TRBJ2-7, with D possibly being TRBD1 (6 bases). CDR1 SNHLY and CDR2 FYNNEI come from the germline V gene. The length of the CDR3 is 15 residues. The germline V and J ends were trimmed by 4 bases and 0 bases, with 13 bases remaining between them.

V and J are TRBV6-2 or TRBV6-3 and TRBJ2-1; D is perhaps TRBD1 or TRBD2 (5 bases each). V lost 7 bases and J lost 7, with 11 bases in between. Germline V gene sequence: CDR1 MNHEY, CDR2 SVGEGT. The length of the CDR3 is 12 residues. CDR3 amino acids: CASTREGNEQFF. The CDR3 coding sequence is TGTGCCAGCACCAGAGAGGGGAATGAGCAGTTCTTC.

The rearrangement joins TRBV12-3 or TRBV12-4 to TRBJ2-1; no clear D. Trimming removed 4 bases at V and 3 bases at J, with 7 bases between. The CDR3 is 13 amino acids. CDR3 residues: CASSSARYNEQFF. CDR3 sequence (DNA): TGTGCCAGCAGTTCGGCGCGCTACAATGAGCAGTTCTTC.

The chain has TRBV19 and TRBJ1-2; D is undetermined. Trimming stripped 3 bases from V and 0 bases from J, with 8 bases between. CDR1 and CDR2 from the germline V gene are LNHDA and SQIVND (reference sequence). This CDR3 comprises 14 residues. The CDR3 nucleotides read TGTGCCAGTAGTATCGGCGGAGCTAACTATGGCTACACCTTC. Translating gives CASSIGGANYGYTF.

This clonotype was found a few times. The rearrangement joins TRBV7-6 to TRBJ1-1, with D maybe TRBD1 (6 bases). The ends were cut back, 4 bases at V and 0 bases at J, with 15 bases in the middle. The CDR3 has 16 amino acids. Germline values: CDR1 SGHVS, CDR2 FNYEAQ. DNA of the CDR3: TGTGCCAGCAGCTACAGGGCCCCCGGAATGAACACTGAAGCTTTCTTT. Residues: CASSYRAPGMNTEAFF.

This clonotype was found many times. This chain joins TRBV28 and TRBJ1-2; no clear D gene. Germline V gene sequence: CDR1 MDHEN, CDR2 SYDVKM. The CDR3 spans 11 residues. Trimming shortened V by 4 bases and J by 8 bases, and 8 bases separated the two germline ends. For the CDR3, the DNA is TGTGCCAGCAGTTGGGGTTGGGGCTACACCTTC. This codes for CASSWGWGYTF.

This chain joins TRBV4-2 and TRBJ1-6; D not resolved. Germline values: CDR1 LGHNA, CDR2 YNFKEQ. V shed 4 bases and J shed 7 bases, with 20 bases lying between them. CDR3 length: 17 amino acids. This CDR3 reads CASSLPSRNGLNSPLHF. The CDR3 DNA follows: TGTGCCAGCAGCCTACCCTCTAGGAACGGTTTAAATTCACCCCTCCACTTT.

This clonotype was seen a handful of times. This sequence joins TRBV7-3 and TRBJ2-5; D gene ambiguous. Germline values: CDR1 SGHTA, CDR2 FQGTGA. This CDR3 has 16 amino acids. Between the trimmed V and J ends, which lost 1 base and 4 bases, there was a span of 16 bases. CDR3 nucleotides: TGTGCCAGCAGCTTAAGCGGCGGTACTGAAAGAGAGACCCAGTACTTC. This codes for CASSLSGGTERETQYF.

The chain recombines TRBV6-2 or TRBV6-3 with TRBJ2-2; 9 bases are shared with TRBD1. Looked up from germline, CDR1 is MNHEY and CDR2 is SVGEGT. V shed 2 bases and J 0 bases; nucleotides not matched to a gene: 7. The CDR3 spans 18 residues. DNA for the CDR3: TGTGCCAGCAGTTACGGAACAGGGGGCTGGACGAACACCGGGGAGCTGTTTTTT. It yields the protein CASSYGTGGWTNTGELFF.

This clonotype has at least ten counts. The J gene is TRBJ2-2, the V gene TRBV11-1; TRBD1 or TRBD2 may be the D gene (6 bases each). The CDR3 contains 15 residues. The ends were cut back, 5 bases at V and 3 bases at J, with 13 bases in the middle. CDR1 is SGHAT, CDR2 FQDESV, per germline (reference sequence). The CDR3 reads CASSPWGADTGELFF. Here the CDR3 DNA reads TGTGCCAGCAGCCCCTGGGGGGCCGACACCGGGGAGCTGTTTTTT.

The chain recombines TRBV5-6 with TRBJ1-1; no definite D call. Germline V CDR1 and CDR2: SGHDT, YYEEEE. The CDR3 loop spans 14 amino acids. Trimming pared 1 base from V and 5 bases from J, leaving 12 bases between. Here the CDR3 reads CASSLIRDGTEAFF. The CDR3 region has the DNA TGTGCCAGCAGCTTGATCCGAGACGGGACTGAAGCTTTCTTT.

This clonotype came up once. V is TRBV5-1 and J is TRBJ2-3, with D possibly being TRBD1 (6 bases). The germline CDR1 and CDR2 sequences are SGHRS and YFSETQ. Trimming shortened V by 3 bases and J by 5 bases, and 19 bases separated the two germline ends. The CDR3 sequence is 16 residues long. As DNA, the CDR3 is TGCGCCAGCAGCTCCTATACAGGGTATCCAGGAGATACGCAGTATTTT. Amino acids: CASSSYTGYPGDTQYF.

This clonotype was recorded at least ten times. The chain combines TRBV28 with TRBJ2-2, with 10 bases identical to TRBD2. After removal of 5 bases from V and 2 bases from J, the junction contained 8 bases not matched to a gene. The CDR3 is made up of 17 amino acids. Germline CDR1 and CDR2: MDHEN and SYDVKM. In DNA form, the CDR3 reads TGTGCCAGCAGTCCAAGGACTAGCGGAACTAACACCGGGGAGCTGTTTTTT. As protein: CASSPRTSGTNTGELFF.

The genes are TRBV2 and TRBJ2-2; weak D call: TRBD1 (5 bases). Germline V CDR1 and CDR2: SNHLY, FYNNEI. CDR3 length: 16 amino acids. Trimming removed 6 bases from V and 2 bases from J, with 16 bases in between. The CDR3: CASRLPPTVNTGELFF. The CDR3 DNA sequence: TGTGCCAGCAGACTACCCCCGACAGTAAACACCGGGGAGCTGTTTTTT.